The T cell receptor (beta chain) described here comes from a study of a mutant IDH1 vaccine in newly diagnosed glioma (dated by TCRdb to the early 2020s). For the study in its entirety: Patients were given eight vaccinations, in weeks 1, 3, 5, 7, 11, 15, 19 and 23, which matched visits V03 through V10. Longitudinal TCRB deep sequencing was performed for fewer than 30 treated patients wherever samples were available for exploratory analyses. In the chemotherapy-containing groups, vaccination started alongside temozolomide cycles, whereas in patients who had radiotherapy alone it started 4-6 weeks after radiotherapy. Before enrollment, patients had received standard therapy of radiotherapy alone, temozolomide alone, or radiochemotherapy with temozolomide; most received the combination. Peripheral blood was drawn at six visits: V03 (baseline), V05, V07, V10, V12 and V13. Of the roughly 34 treated patients, 62.5% were male and approximately 38% were female, and a mean age of around 40 years was recorded.

Receptors were amplified or captured by the immunoSEQ multiplex PCR assay. The hsTCRB Kit was used according to the manufacturer's protocol to amplify rearranged TCR beta chain sequences. TCRB libraries were sequenced on an Illumina MiSeq. From the authors' description of their analysis: The proprietary platform of the kit vendor was used for demultiplexing, trimming and gene mapping. TCRdb stores this immuneACCESS table with in-frame sequences only. Part of the clones is absent; in the studies checked, under half of the shortfall reflects unresolved V genes, and no reason is known for the rest. The V and J calls and clone size come from that table; D and trimming were worked out from the DNA. The sample yields about 44,000 clones; about 91% were counted once. Of the sample, just under 4% falls within the top ten clones. The CDR3 sequence holds 18 residues, the cysteine and phenylalanine included. Here the CDR3 DNA is all that survives: 54 bases in frame from base 1. Relative to germline, V is 0 bases shorter and J is 1 base shorter, with 14 bases between their ends. Based on the germline V gene, the CDR1 and CDR2 sequences are SGDLS and YYNGEE.

Paper-wide results and their limitations: Across multiple MHC alleles, vaccine-induced immune responses were seen in around 93% of patients. Changes in the top peripheral T cell clonotypes picked up by TCRB sequencing did not appear to be linked to pseudoprogression. It was noted by the authors that analyses of patient blood samples could not be reproduced owing to sample limitations. Selection of PBMC samples for TCRB deep sequencing was based on availability.

For this clone: Its antigen is still unknown. No qualities accompany the bases; no much larger clone lies one base away.

The time point label of this sample denotes: week 23, last vaccination. Each vaccine dose was 300 ug of a 20-mer mutant IDH1 peptide in Montanide, given subcutaneously with topical imiquimod. All donors had newly diagnosed IDH1-mutant astrocytomas of WHO grade 3 or 4 that showed loss of nuclear ATRX. The samples were drawn from NOA16, a multicentre, single-arm, open-label phase I trial in Germany that tested a mutant IDH1 peptide vaccine in humans for the first time. The DNeasy Blood and Tissue Kit was used to extract genomic DNA from EDTA blood for TCRB sequencing. Recombination linked TRBV9 to TRBJ2-6, with TRBD1 as a weak D call on 5 bases. This specimen consisted of PBMCs, obtained from a glioma patient whose treatment included an IDH1 peptide vaccine. This sequence originates from a middle-aged man with glioma. The CDR3 protein is CASSVAERPGSGANVLTF. The sequenced DNA: TGTGCCAGCAGCGTAGCCGAGAGACCAGGGTCTGGGGCCAACGTCCTGACTTTC.